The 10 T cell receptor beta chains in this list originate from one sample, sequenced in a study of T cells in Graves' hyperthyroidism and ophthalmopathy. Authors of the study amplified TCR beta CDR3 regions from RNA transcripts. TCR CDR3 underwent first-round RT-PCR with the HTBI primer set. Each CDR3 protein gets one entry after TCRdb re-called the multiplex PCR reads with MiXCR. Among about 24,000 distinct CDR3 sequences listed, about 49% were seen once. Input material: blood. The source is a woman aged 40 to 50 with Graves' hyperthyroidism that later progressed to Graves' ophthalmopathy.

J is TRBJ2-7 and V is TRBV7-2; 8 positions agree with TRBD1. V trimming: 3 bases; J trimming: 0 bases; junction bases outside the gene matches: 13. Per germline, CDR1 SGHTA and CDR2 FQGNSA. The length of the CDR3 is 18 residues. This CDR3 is CASSLRTGGTGYSYEQYF. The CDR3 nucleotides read TGTGCCAGCAGCTTGCGTACCGGAGGGACAGGATACTCCTACGAGCAGTACTTC. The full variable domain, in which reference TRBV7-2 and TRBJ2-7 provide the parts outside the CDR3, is GAGVSQSPSNKVTEKGKDVELRCDPISGHTALYWYRQSLGQGLEFLIYFQGNSAPDKSGLPSDRFSAERTGGSVSTLTIQRTQQEDSAVYLCASSLRTGGTGYSYEQYFGPGTRLTVT.

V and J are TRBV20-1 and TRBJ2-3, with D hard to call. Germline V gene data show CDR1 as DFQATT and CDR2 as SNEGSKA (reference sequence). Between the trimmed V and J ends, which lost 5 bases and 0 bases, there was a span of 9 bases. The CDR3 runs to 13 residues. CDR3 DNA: TGCAGTGCTGCCACCACTAGCACAGATACGCAGTATTTT. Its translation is CSAATTSTDTQYF.

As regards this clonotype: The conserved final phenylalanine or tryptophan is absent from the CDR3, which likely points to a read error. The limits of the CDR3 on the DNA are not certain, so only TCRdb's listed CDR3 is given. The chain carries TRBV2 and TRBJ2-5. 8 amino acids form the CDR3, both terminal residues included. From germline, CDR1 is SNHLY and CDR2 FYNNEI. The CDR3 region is CASSEALH.

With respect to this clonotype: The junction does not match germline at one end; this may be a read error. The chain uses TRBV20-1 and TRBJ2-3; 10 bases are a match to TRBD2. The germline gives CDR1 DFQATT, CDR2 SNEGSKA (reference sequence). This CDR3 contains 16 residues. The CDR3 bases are TGCAGCGCTAGAGGGAAGCGGGAGGGCCCTTCTCGTACGCAGTATTTT. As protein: CSARGKREGPSRTQYF.

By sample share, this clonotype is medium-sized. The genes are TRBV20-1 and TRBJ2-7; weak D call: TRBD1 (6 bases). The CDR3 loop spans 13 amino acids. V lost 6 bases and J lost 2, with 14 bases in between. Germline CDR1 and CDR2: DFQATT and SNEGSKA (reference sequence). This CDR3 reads CSAAGTLTYEQYF. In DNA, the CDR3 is TGCAGTGCAGCCGGGACACTAACCTACGAGCAGTACTTC.

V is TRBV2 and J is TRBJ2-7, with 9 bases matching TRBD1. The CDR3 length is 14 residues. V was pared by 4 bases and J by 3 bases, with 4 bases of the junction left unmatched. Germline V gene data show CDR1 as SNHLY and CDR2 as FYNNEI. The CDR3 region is CASSGDRVFYEQYF. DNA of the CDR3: TGTGCCAGCAGTGGGGACAGGGTTTTCTACGAGCAGTACTTC.

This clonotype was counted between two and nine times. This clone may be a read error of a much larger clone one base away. CDR3 loop: CASSFGGSAYEQYF. The DNA of the CDR3 is TGTGCCAGCAGTTTTGGGGGGTCCGCCTACGAGCAGTACTTC. This rearrangement joins TRBV27 to TRBJ2-7, with D possibly being TRBD2 (6 bases). Germline CDR1 reads MNHEY; CDR2 reads SMNVEV (reference sequence). The V end was cut by 3 bases, the J end by 2 bases, with 11 bases between. The CDR3 covers 14 residues.

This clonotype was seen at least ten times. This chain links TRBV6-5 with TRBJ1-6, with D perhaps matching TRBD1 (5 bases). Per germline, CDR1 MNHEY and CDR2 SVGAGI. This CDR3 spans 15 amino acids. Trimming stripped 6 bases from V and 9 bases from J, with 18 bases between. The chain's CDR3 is CASSYDTFGTSPLHF. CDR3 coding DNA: TGTGCCAGCAGCTACGACACATTTGGGACTTCACCCCTCCACTTT.

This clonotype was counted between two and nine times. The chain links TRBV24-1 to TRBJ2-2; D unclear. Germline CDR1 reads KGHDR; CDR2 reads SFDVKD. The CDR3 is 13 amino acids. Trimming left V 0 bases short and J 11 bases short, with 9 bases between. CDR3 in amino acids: CATSDLWGNELFF. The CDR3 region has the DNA TGTGCCACCAGTGATTTGTGGGGAAATGAGCTGTTTTTT.

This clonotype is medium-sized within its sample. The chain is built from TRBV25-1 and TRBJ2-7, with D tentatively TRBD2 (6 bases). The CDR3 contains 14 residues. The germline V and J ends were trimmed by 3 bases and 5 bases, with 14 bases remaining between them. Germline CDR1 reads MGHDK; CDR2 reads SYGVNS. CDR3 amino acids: CASSDRTGGNEQYF. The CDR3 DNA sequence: TGTGCCAGCAGTGATCGTACAGGCGGGAACGAGCAGTACTTC.